This TCR beta chain appears in the sequencing data of a study of T cells after yellow fever vaccination. Whole-study context: Each low-cell-number fraction was prepared by means of SMART-Seq v4 Ultra Low Input. Study results and limitations: A weaker secondary response peaked on day 5, the primary on day 15. Few clonotypes appeared in both CD4 and CD8 compartments. High-abundance clonotypes from the bulk population could contaminate FACS-sorted repertoires.

TCRdb re-called the 5' RACE reads with MiXCR, one entry per CDR3 protein. The data contain about 630,000 distinct CDR3 sequences, around 12% of them singletons. As regards this clonotype: Antigen: not known.

Sequenced material: PBMCs, taken on the day of the yellow fever booster vaccination. This TCR was sampled from a young man who received the YFV17D yellow fever vaccine.

The CDR3 reads CASSLVAGRPYEQYF. The DNA of the CDR3 is TGTGCCAGCAGCTTAGTTGCCGGGAGGCCCTACGAGCAGTACTTC. V is TRBV7-2 and J is TRBJ2-7, with 7 bases that match TRBD2. This CDR3 has 15 residues. The germline V gene has CDR1 SGHTA and CDR2 FQGNSA. V lost 1 base, J lost 2 bases, and 5 bases stayed unmatched.